Sequencing of this T cell receptor beta chain was carried out in a study of blood T cell repertoires in COVID-19. TCRdb keeps only in-frame clones here, not all; method: immunoSEQ multiplex PCR. This sample has roughly 200,000 clones, with approximately 80% found just once. V lost 0 bases and J 5 bases, leaving 12 bases between the germline ends. Germline V gene lookup returns CDR1 SGHRS and CDR2 YFSETQ. The CDR3 covers 15 residues. The clonotype originates from a man in his 60s with acute or convalescent COVID-19. Sequenced: peripheral blood. This rearrangement joins TRBV5-1 to TRBJ1-5; possible D gene TRBD1, 5 bases. As DNA, the CDR3 is TGCGCCAGCAGCTTGGGGGGACTCTATCATCAGCCCCAGCATTTT. Residues: CASSLGGLYHQPQHF.